These 24 T cell receptor beta chains share one sample of origin, sequenced in a study of blood T cells in healthy people across ages (dated by TCRdb to about 2015). Library prep was done by 5' RACE. Sequencing was performed on an Illumina HiSeq 2500. A second PCR of about 7 to 12 cycles was run with a J-beta primer mix and a sample-barcoded 5' primer. TCRdb handled the public reads itself, with Q25 trimming in fastp and clone calling in MiXCR, and kept productive beta chains. A single entry per CDR3 protein holds the most common genes and DNA from its merged rows. The sample table records more than 1,000,000 distinct CDR3 sequences; about 25% of these occur just once. Around 0.75% of the sample is taken by the ten largest. The data also belong to a second study, concerning T cells of mothers and their children.

Specimen: blood. The receptors were gathered from a girl aged 2 to 10 in good health.

This clonotype was seen more than once but under ten times. This rearrangement joins TRBV9 to TRBJ2-5; TRBD1 agrees at 11 bases. Trimming cost V 3 bases and J 5 bases; bases outside gene matches: 6. The germline gives CDR1 SGDLS, CDR2 YYNGEE. The CDR3 consists of 15 residues. The CDR3 region has the DNA TGTGCCAGCAGCGCCGGCGGGACAGGGGGTGAGACCCAGTACTTC. Encoded protein: CASSAGGTGGETQYF.

This clonotype has more than one count but fewer than ten. The chain is built from TRBV7-8 and TRBJ1-2; 7 bases are shared with TRBD1. The length of the CDR3 is 14 residues. Trimming took 7 bases from V and 8 from J; bases not matched to a gene: 13. Germline V gives CDR1 SGHVS, CDR2 FQNEAQ. The CDR3 protein is CASTTRTGARGYTF. The CDR3 DNA sequence: TGTGCCAGCACCACAAGGACAGGCGCAAGGGGCTACACCTTC.

The J gene is TRBJ2-5, the V gene TRBV12-5; 8 bases are a match to TRBD1. This CDR3 contains 16 residues. The V segment lost 2 bases and the J segment 5 bases; nucleotides outside the gene matches: 10. Germline CDR1 reads LGHNT; CDR2 reads FRNRAP. CDR3 sequence: CASGLPRWTGLETQYF. CDR3 nucleotides: TGTGCTAGTGGTTTGCCCCGATGGACAGGGTTGGAGACCCAGTACTTC.

This clonotype was found a few times. V usage is TRBV14 and J usage is TRBJ2-3, with D unresolved. CDR1 is SGHDN and CDR2 is FVKESK in the germline V gene. V was cut by 0 bases and J by 3 bases, with 10 bases left in between. This CDR3 has 15 residues. The CDR3 DNA is TGTGCCAGCAGCCAAGAGGGCCTCTTGACAGATACGCAGTATTTT. Its protein is CASSQEGLLTDTQYF. Complete variable domain (other parts from reference TRBV14 and TRBJ2-3): EAGVTQFPSHSVIEKGQTVTLRCDPISGHDNLYWYRRVMGKEIKFLLHFVKESKQDESGMPNNRFLAERTGGTYSTLKVQPAELEDSGVYFCASSQEGLLTDTQYFGPGTRLTVL.

V and J are TRBV20-1 and TRBJ1-6; TRBD1 agrees at 8 bases. Germline assignment: CDR1 DFQATT and CDR2 SNEGSKA (reference sequence). This CDR3 comprises 16 residues. The junction had 7 bases not matched to a gene; V was cut back by 1 base and J by 5 bases. In DNA, the CDR3 is TGCAGTGCTAGAGCAATTGTGGACAGGGATAATTCACCCCTCCACTTT. This translates into CSARAIVDRDNSPLHF.

This clonotype was seen more than once but under ten times. Being one base from a much bigger clone, this may be a read error. The rearrangement joins TRBV6-4 to TRBJ2-2; D uncertain. The CDR3 sequence is 13 residues long. Germline CDR1 MRHNA, CDR2 SNTAGT. The DNA of the CDR3 is TGTGCCAGCGACCTACGGAACGCCGGGGAGCTGTTTTTT. It is translated as CASDLRNAGELFF.

The V call is TRBV7-2, the J call TRBJ2-5, with no clear D. This CDR3 spans 14 amino acids. Trimming left V 5 bases short and J 1 base short, with 11 bases between. Germline V gives CDR1 SGHTA, CDR2 FQGNSA. The chain's CDR3 is CASSTRLTQETQYF. The CDR3 region has the DNA TGTGCCAGCAGCACTCGACTGACCCAAGAGACCCAGTACTTC.

V gene TRBV29-1 combines with J gene TRBJ1-2; no definite D call. Germline values: CDR1 SQVTM, CDR2 ANQGSEA. V lost 2 bases, J lost 5 bases, and 9 bases lay in between. The CDR3 covers 12 residues. CDR3 in amino acids: CSVEYGSYGYTF. The CDR3 bases are TGCAGCGTTGAATACGGAAGTTATGGCTACACCTTC.

This clonotype was picked up a small number of times. Because the CDR3 is missing its conserved closing phenylalanine or tryptophan, this is likely a read error. The genes are TRBV4-1 and TRBJ2-5, with D hard to call. The closer fit of TRBJ2-7 to the DNA end suggests the J call may be wrong. The CDR3 contains 13 residues. The germline CDR1 and CDR2 sequences are MGHRA and YSYEKL. The CDR3 coding sequence is TGCGCCAGCAGCCAATTAACTAACTACGAGCAGTACCTC. Amino acid sequence: CASSQLTNYEQYL.

This clonotype turned up a few times. The chain recombines TRBV20-1 with TRBJ2-1; the D is unclear. Germline-derived CDR1 and CDR2 are DFQATT and SNEGSKA (reference sequence). Trimming left V 5 bases short and J 2 bases short, with 7 bases between. The CDR3 sequence is 12 residues long. CDR3 in DNA: TGCAGTGCTGTGGGGACCTACAATGAGCAGTTCTTC. Amino acid sequence: CSAVGTYNEQFF.

This clonotype has only a few counts. The V gene is TRBV29-1, the J gene TRBJ2-5; 8 nucleotides agree with TRBD2. The CDR3 is made up of 16 amino acids. The ends lost 0 bases at V and 2 bases at J; junction bases unmatched: 8. Germline V lookup: CDR1 SQVTM, CDR2 ANQGSEA. CDR3 coding DNA: TGCAGCGTTGAAGATGTGGCGGGGGGACGACAAGAGACCCAGTACTTC. Its protein product is CSVEDVAGGRQETQYF.

The rearrangement joins TRBV28 to TRBJ2-5; D uncertain. The assigned J gene may be wrong: the sequence end matches TRBJ2-7 better. This CDR3 is built from 12 residues. Looked up from germline, CDR1 is MDHEN and CDR2 is SYDVKM. The CDR3 bases are TGTGCCAGCAGCCAGCTTCTCTACGAGCAGTACTTC. This gives the protein CASSQLLYEQYF.

This clonotype was counted only a few times. This rearrangement joins TRBV14 to TRBJ1-1, with a weak D call TRBD1 (5 bases). This CDR3 is built from 17 residues. Trimming removed 0 bases from V and 1 base from J, with 15 bases in between. Germline V lookup: CDR1 SGHDN, CDR2 FVKESK. CDR3 protein: CASSQDWRAGTNTEAFF. The CDR3 DNA is TGTGCCAGCAGCCAAGATTGGCGCGCGGGGACGAACACTGAAGCTTTCTTT.

The chain has TRBV4-1 and TRBJ1-5; D is possibly TRBD1 (6 bases). V was trimmed by 0 bases and J by 7 bases, leaving 22 bases between them. Germline CDR1 is MGHRA and CDR2 is YSYEKL. The CDR3 is made up of 18 amino acids. This chain's CDR3 is CASSQDLGQFMPTQPQHF. CDR3 DNA: TGCGCCAGCAGCCAAGACCTAGGACAGTTCATGCCCACCCAGCCCCAGCATTTT.

The CDR3 DNA reads as TGTGCCAGCCAGGGACAGGGCATCGATGGCTACACCTTC. It specifies CASQGQGIDGYTF. The rearrangement links TRBV6-2 or TRBV6-3 to TRBJ1-2; the match to TRBD1 covers 9 bases. The germline V gene encodes CDR1 MNHEY and CDR2 SVGEGT. The trim removed 8 bases at V and 6 bases at J, leaving 7 bases unmatched. This CDR3 comprises 13 residues.

The V call is TRBV7-2, the J call TRBJ2-1; 10 bases line up with TRBD1. The V gene end was trimmed by 5 bases and the J gene end by 2 bases; junction bases not matched to a gene: 6. Germline CDR1 SGHTA, CDR2 FQGNSA. The CDR3 sequence is 16 residues long. CDR3 amino acids: CASSTPGTGAYNEQFF. The CDR3 coding sequence is TGTGCCAGCAGCACCCCCGGGACAGGGGCCTACAATGAGCAGTTCTTC.

This rearrangement joins TRBV29-1 to TRBJ2-7; 8 positions match TRBD1. V lost 2 bases, J lost 6 bases, and 3 bases stayed unmatched. The CDR3 loop spans 12 amino acids. Germline lookup yields CDR1 SQVTM and CDR2 ANQGSEA. Here the CDR3 reads CSVERDRGEQYF. CDR3 in DNA: TGCAGCGTTGAACGTGACAGGGGCGAGCAGTACTTC.

This clonotype appeared a few times. The J gene is TRBJ1-4, the V gene TRBV5-1; 7 bases line up with TRBD1. Unmatched junction bases numbered 10, after V lost 4 bases and J lost 4 bases. The germline gives CDR1 SGHRS, CDR2 YFSETQ. The CDR3 loop spans 16 amino acids. Written as DNA, the CDR3 is TGCGCCAGCAGCGACGTTCCGGGACAGAGTAATGAAAAACTGTTTTTT. Its protein is CASSDVPGQSNEKLFF. Complete variable domain (other parts from reference TRBV5-1 and TRBJ1-4): KAGVTQTPRYLIKTRGQQVTLSCSPISGHRSVSWYQQTPGQGLQFLFEYFSETQRNKGNFPGRFSGRQFSNSRSEMNVSTLELGDSALYLCASSDVPGQSNEKLFFGSGTQLSVL.

This sequence joins TRBV12-3 or TRBV12-4 and TRBJ2-5, with 13 positions matching TRBD2. The CDR3 has 15 amino acids. Losses at the gene ends were 7 bases for V and 2 bases for J; bases not matched to a gene: 4. CDR3 in DNA: TGTGCCAGCACCAAACTAGCGGGGGGGCAAGAGACCCAGTACTTC. Amino acid sequence: CASTKLAGGQETQYF.

This clonotype was counted a few times. CDR3 loop: CASRRGGTGGEYGQPQHF. CDR3 bases: TGTGCCAGCCGGAGGGGAGGGACAGGGGGCGAATACGGTCAGCCCCAGCATTTT. The chain couples TRBV27 to TRBJ1-5, with 12 nucleotides matching TRBD1. The CDR3 consists of 18 residues. Trimming cost V 8 bases and J 6 bases; bases outside gene matches: 17. CDR1 is MNHEY and CDR2 is SMNVEV in the germline V gene (reference sequence).

V and J are TRBV12-3 or TRBV12-4 and TRBJ2-3; 8 bases map to TRBD2. The CDR3 is 14 residues long. V lost 3 bases to trimming and J lost 5 bases; unmatched junction nucleotides: 4. CDR3 coding DNA: TGTGCCAGCAGTTTTAGCGGGGCGGGAGATACGCAGTATTTT. This translates into CASSFSGAGDTQYF.

About this clonotype itself: Mismatch with germline at one junction end may stem from a read error. The V gene is TRBV7-9, the J gene TRBJ2-5; 10 positions agree with TRBD1. Germline assignment: CDR1 SEHNR and CDR2 FQNEAQ (reference sequence). The CDR3 extends over 14 amino acids. CDR3 protein: CANSSGTGVETQYF. The CDR3 nucleotides are TGTGCCAACAGCTCCGGGACAGGGGTAGAGACCCAGTACTTC.

Worth noting for this clonotype: The junction shows a germline mismatch at one end, possibly a read error. This sequence joins TRBV2 and TRBJ2-2; possibly TRBD1 or TRBD2 for D (5 bases each). CDR1 is SNHLY, CDR2 FYNNEI, per germline. CDR3 size: 15 residues. CDR3 residues: CASRGRGANTGEPFF. The CDR3 DNA follows: TGTGCCAGCAGGGGGCGAGGGGCGAACACCGGGGAGCCGTTTTTT.

V is TRBV7-3 and J is TRBJ2-3, with TRBD2 identical over 13 bases. Trimming removed 5 bases from V and 6 bases from J; junction bases left unmatched: 17. Germline V lookup: CDR1 SGHTA, CDR2 FQGTGA. This CDR3 spans 19 amino acids. DNA of the CDR3: TGTGCCAGCAGCCCGAGGACTAGCGGGGGCCATTTTGGGCGGGATACGCAGTATTTT. Encoded protein: CASSPRTSGGHFGRDTQYF.